What follows is one T cell receptor (beta chain) and its context. Antigen: not known. Germline CDR1 reads SQVTM; CDR2 reads ANQGSEA. CDR3 length: 14 amino acids. Unmatched junction bases numbered 7, after V lost 7 bases and J lost 1 base. This sample is drawn from a study of long-term antiretroviral therapy in people with HIV. Per individual, the PBMC samples numbered at least one pre-ART and at least two post-ART. Investigators performed immunoSEQ version v3.0 at survey level. Data came from immunoSEQ multiplex PCR; TCRdb stores just in-frame clones and leaves some out. The table shows 15,000 to 20,000 clones, with roughly nine tenths occurring only once. General study results and limits: HIV repertoire CDR3 lengths ranged less widely than those of controls. Every time point showed a repertoire led by clones expanded before ART. Post-ART, diversity grew, though it stayed under transplant donor control levels.

The receptor was derived from a man aged 55 to 69 with HIV. V is TRBV29-1 and J is TRBJ2-1, with TRBD1 identical over 7 bases. The sequencing here drew on unsorted PBMCs, taken 0.3 years after starting antiretroviral therapy. CDR3 sequence reads: CSAYRGGSYNEQFF. In DNA form, the CDR3 reads TGCAGCGCGTACAGGGGTGGGTCCTACAATGAGCAGTTCTTC.